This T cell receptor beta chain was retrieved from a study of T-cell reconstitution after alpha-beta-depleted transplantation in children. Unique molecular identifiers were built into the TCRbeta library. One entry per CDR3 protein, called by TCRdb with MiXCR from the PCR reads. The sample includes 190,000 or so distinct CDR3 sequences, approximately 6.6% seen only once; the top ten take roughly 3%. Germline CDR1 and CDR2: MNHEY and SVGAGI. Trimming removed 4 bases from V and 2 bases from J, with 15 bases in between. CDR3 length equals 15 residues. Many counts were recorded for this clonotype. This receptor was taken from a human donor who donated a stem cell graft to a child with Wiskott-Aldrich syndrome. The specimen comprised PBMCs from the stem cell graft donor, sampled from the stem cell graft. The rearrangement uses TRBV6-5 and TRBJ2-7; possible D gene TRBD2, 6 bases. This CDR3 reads CASSWAGSTTYEQYF. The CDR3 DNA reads TGTGCCAGCAGTTGGGCGGGGAGTACCACCTACGAGCAGTACTTC.